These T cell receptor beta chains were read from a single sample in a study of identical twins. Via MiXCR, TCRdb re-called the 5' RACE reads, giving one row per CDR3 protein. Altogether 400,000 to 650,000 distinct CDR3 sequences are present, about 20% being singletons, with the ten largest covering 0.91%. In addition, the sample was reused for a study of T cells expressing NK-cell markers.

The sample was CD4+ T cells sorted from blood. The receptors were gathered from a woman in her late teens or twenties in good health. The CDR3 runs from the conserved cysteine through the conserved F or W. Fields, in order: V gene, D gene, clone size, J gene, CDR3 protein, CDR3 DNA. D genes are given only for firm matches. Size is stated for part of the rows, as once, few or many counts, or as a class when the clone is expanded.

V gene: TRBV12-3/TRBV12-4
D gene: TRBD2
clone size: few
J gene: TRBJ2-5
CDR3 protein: CASSTSLGGRDQETQYF
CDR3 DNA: TGTGCCAGCAGTACTTCTTTGGGAGGGAGGGACCAAGAGACCCAGTACTTC

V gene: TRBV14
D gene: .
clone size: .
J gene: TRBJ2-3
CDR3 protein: CASSQDRGTGRFHTQYF
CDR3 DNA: TGTGCCAGCAGCCAAGATCGAGGGACTGGACGATTCCATACGCAGTATTTT

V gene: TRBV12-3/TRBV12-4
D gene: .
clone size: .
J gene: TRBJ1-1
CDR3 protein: CASSLGSKGTEAFF
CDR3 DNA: TGTGCCAGCAGTTTAGGGTCAAAAGGGACTGAAGCTTTCTTT

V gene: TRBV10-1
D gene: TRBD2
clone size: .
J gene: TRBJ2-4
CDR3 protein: CASRRTSGGAGVNIQYF
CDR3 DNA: TGCGCCAGCAGAAGGACTAGCGGGGGGGCCGGTGTAAACATTCAGTACTTC

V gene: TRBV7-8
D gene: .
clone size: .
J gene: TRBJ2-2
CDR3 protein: CASTVRATGELFF
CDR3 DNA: TGTGCCAGCACCGTCAGGGCCACCGGGGAGCTGTTTTTT

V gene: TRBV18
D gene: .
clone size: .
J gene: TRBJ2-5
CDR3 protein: CASSPLNNQETQYF
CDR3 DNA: TGTGCCAGCTCACCACTAAACAACCAAGAGACCCAGTACTTC

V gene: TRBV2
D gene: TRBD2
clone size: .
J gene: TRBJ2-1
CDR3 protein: CASIRGRGNNEQFF
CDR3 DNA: TGTGCCAGCATTCGCGGGAGGGGTAACAATGAGCAGTTCTTC

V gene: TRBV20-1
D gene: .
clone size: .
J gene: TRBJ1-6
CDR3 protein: CGAHSPNSPLHF
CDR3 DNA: TGTGGGGCGCACAGCCCAAATTCACCCCTCCACTTT

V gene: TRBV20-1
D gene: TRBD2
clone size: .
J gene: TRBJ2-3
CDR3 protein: CSARKTSGSTDTQYF
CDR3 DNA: TGCAGTGCTAGGAAGACTAGCGGGAGCACAGATACGCAGTATTTT

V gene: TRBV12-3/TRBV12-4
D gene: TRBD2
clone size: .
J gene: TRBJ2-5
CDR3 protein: CASSSRPSGAQETQYF
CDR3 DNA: TGTGCCAGCAGTTCCCGGCCTAGCGGGGCACAAGAGACCCAGTACTTC

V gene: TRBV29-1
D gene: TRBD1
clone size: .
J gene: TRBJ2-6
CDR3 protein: CSVGGGDRGRANVLTF
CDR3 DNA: TGCAGCGTTGGGGGGGGGGACAGGGGTAGGGCCAACGTCCTGACTTTC

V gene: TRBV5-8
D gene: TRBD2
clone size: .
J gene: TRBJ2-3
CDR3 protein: CASSLGASGEPDTQYF
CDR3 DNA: TGTGCCAGCAGCTTGGGTGCTAGCGGGGAGCCAGATACGCAGTATTTT

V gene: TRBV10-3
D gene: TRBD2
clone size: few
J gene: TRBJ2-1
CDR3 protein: CANSPGTSGGAGEQFF
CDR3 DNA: TGTGCCAACAGCCCCGGGACTAGCGGGGGGGCCGGAGAGCAGTTCTTC

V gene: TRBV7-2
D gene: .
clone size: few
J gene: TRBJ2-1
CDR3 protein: CASSLSGQTYNEQFF
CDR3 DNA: TGTGCCAGCAGCTTAAGTGGACAGACATACAATGAGCAGTTCTTC

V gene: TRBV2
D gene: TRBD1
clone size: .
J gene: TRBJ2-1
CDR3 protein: CASRLTGTGKDNEQFF
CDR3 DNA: TGTGCCAGCAGGCTAACCGGGACAGGGAAGGACAATGAGCAGTTCTTC

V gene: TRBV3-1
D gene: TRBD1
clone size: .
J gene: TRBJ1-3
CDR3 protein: CASRQLGGGGNTIYF
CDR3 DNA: TGTGCCAGCAGACAACTAGGGGGCGGCGGAAACACCATATATTTT

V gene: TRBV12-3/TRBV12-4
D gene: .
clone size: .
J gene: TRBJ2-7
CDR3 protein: CASSLLVYEQYF
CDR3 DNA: TGTGCCAGCAGTTTATTGGTCTACGAGCAGTACTTC

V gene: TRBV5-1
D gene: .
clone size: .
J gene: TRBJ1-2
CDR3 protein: CASGSPTESYTF
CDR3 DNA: TGCGCCAGCGGTTCTCCAACTGAAAGCTACACCTTC

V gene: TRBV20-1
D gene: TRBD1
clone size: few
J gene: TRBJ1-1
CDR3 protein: CSAARQDRGRRAFF
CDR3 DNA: TGCAGTGCTGCGAGACAAGACAGGGGTCGTAGAGCTTTCTTT

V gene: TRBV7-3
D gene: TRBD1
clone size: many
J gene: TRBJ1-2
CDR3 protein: CASSPGGANYGYTF
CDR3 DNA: TGTGCCAGCAGCCCAGGGGGCGCGAACTATGGCTACACCTTC

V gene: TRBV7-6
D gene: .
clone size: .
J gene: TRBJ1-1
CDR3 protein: CASSFGGAEAFF
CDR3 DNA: TGTGCCAGCAGCTTTGGCGGCGCGGAAGCTTTCTTT

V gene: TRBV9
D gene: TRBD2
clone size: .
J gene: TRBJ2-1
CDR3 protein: CASSGLLAEGYNEQFF
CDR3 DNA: TGTGCCAGCAGCGGATTACTAGCGGAGGGGTACAATGAGCAGTTCTTC

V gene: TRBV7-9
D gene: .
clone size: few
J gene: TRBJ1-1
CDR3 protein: CASSPPTDYTEAFF
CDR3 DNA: TGTGCCAGCAGCCCGCCGACAGATTACACTGAAGCTTTCTTT

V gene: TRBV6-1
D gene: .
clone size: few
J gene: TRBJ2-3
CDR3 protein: CASSTPQEVDTQYF
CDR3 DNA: TGTGCCAGCAGTACCCCCCAGGAGGTCGATACGCAGTATTTT

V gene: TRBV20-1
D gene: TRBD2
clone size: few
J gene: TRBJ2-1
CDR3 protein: CSAPLAGVLNEQFF
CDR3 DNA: TGCAGTGCTCCGCTAGCGGGAGTTCTGAATGAGCAGTTCTTC

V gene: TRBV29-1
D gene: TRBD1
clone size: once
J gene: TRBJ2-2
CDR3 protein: CSGGTGGTGELFF
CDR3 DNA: TGCAGCGGAGGGACAGGGGGAACCGGGGAGCTGTTTTTT

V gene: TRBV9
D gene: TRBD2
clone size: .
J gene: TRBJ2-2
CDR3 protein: CASLAGNTGELFF
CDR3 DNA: TGTGCCAGCCTAGCGGGGAACACCGGGGAGCTGTTTTTT

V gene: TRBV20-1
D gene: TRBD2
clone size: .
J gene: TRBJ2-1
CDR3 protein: CSASQLAGEGEQFF
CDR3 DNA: TGCAGTGCTAGCCAACTAGCGGGAGAAGGTGAGCAGTTCTTC

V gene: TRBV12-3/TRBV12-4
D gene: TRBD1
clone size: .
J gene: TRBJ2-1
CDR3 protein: CASSLGTGISNEQFF
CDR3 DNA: TGTGCCAGCAGTTTGGGGACAGGGATATCCAATGAGCAGTTCTTC

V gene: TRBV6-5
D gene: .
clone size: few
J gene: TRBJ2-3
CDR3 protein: CASSSFSEGPDTQYF
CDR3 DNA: TGTGCCAGCAGTTCCTTTAGTGAGGGTCCAGATACGCAGTATTTT

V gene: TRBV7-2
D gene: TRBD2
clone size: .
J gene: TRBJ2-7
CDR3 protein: CASSRTASGSNEQYF
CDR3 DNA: TGTGCCAGCAGCCGCACAGCTAGCGGGAGTAACGAGCAGTACTTC

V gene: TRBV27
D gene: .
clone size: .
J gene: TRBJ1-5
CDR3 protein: CASSPYSSNQPQHF
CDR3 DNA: TGTGCCAGCAGTCCCTACAGTAGCAATCAGCCCCAGCATTTT

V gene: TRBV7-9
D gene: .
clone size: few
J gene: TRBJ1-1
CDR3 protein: CASSFRGTVTEAFF
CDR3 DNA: TGTGCCAGCAGCTTCCGGGGGACGGTCACTGAAGCTTTCTTT

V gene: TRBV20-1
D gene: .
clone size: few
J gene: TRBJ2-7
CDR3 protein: CSAESGDEQYF
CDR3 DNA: TGCAGTGCCGAATCCGGGGACGAGCAGTACTTC

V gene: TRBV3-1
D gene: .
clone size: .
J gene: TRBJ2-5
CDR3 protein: CASSQGVAQETQYF
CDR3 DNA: TGTGCCAGCAGCCAAGGGGTGGCGCAAGAGACCCAGTACTTC

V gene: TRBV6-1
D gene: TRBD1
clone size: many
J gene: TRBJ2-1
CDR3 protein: CASSRGTGLHNEQFF
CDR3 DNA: TGTGCCAGCAGTCGCGGGACAGGATTACATAATGAGCAGTTCTTC

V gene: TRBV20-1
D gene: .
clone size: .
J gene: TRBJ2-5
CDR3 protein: CSADLVGQETQYF
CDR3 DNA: TGCAGTGCTGACTTAGTAGGACAAGAGACCCAGTACTTC

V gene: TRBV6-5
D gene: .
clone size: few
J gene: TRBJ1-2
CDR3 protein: CASTSGRRGYTF
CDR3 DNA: TGTGCCAGCACTTCGGGGCGGCGTGGCTACACCTTC

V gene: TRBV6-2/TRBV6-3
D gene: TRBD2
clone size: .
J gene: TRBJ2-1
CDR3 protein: CASSYSLAGGPHRNF
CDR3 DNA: TGTGCCAGCAGTTACTCCCTAGCGGGAGGCCCACACAGGAACTTC

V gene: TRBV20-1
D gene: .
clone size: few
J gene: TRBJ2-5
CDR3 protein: CSARQGALETQYF
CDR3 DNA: TGCAGTGCTCGTCAAGGAGCACTGGAGACCCAGTACTTC

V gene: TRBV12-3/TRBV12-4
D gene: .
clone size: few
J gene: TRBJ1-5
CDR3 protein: CASSLDGSNQPQHF
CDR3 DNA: TGTGCCAGCAGTTTAGACGGTAGCAATCAGCCCCAGCATTTT

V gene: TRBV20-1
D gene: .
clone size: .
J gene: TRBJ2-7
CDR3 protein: CSATGTKNLYEQYF
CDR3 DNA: TGCAGTGCTACCGGGACGAAGAATCTATACGAGCAGTACTTC

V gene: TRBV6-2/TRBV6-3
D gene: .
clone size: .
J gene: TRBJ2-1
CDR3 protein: CASSYLAPNEQFF
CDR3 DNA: TGTGCCAGCAGTTATTTAGCCCCAAATGAGCAGTTCTTC

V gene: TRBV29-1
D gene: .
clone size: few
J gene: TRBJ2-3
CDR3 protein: CSGLAHTDTQYF
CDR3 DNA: TGCAGCGGATTAGCCCACACAGATACGCAGTATTTT

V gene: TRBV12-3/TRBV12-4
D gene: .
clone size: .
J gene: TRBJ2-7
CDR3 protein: CASSLEQGTEQYF
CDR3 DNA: TGTGCCAGCAGTTTAGAACAGGGAACCGAGCAGTACTTC

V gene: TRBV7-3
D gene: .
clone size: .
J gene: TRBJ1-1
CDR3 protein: CASGSSNTNTEAFF
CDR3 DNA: TGTGCCAGCGGGTCCTCGAACACCAACACTGAAGCTTTCTTT

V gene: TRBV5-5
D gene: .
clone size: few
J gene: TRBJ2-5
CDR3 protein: CASSLGPIETQYF
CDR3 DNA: TGTGCCAGCAGCTTGGGGCCGATAGAGACCCAGTACTTC

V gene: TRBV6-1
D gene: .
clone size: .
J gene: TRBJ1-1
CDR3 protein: CASTNPKREGNKAFF
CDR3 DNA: TGTGCCAGCACAAATCCGAAACGCGAGGGTAATAAAGCTTTCTTT

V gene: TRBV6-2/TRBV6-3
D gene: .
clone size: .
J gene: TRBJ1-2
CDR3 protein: CASSYLRSATGYTF
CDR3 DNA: TGTGCCAGCAGTTACTTGAGGAGTGCAACTGGCTACACCTTC

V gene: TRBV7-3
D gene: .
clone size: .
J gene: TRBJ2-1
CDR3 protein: CASRASAGYNEQFF
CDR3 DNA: TGTGCCAGCAGGGCGTCGGCGGGCTACAATGAGCAGTTCTTC

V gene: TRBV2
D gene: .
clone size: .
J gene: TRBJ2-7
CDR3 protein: CASAGLSYEQYF
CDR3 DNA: TGTGCCAGCGCAGGACTTTCCTACGAGCAGTACTTC

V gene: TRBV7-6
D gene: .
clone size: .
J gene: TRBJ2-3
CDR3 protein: CASSLAQDLPTDTQYF
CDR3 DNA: TGTGCCAGCAGCTTAGCACAGGACCTACCCACAGATACGCAGTATTTT

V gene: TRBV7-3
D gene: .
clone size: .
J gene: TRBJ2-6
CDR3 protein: CASSPGPSSGANVLTF
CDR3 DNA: TGTGCCAGCAGCCCCGGGCCCAGCTCTGGGGCCAACGTCCTGACTTTC

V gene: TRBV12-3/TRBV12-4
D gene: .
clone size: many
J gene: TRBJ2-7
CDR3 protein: CASSRLDRITYEQYF
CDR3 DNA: TGTGCCAGCAGTCGACTCGACAGAATCACCTACGAGCAGTACTTC

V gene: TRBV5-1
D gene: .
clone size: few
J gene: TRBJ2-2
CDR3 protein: CASSEVSGELFF
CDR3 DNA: TGCGCCAGCAGTGAGGTCTCCGGGGAGCTGTTTTTT

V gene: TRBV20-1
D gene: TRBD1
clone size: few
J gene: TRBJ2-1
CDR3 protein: CSARSGQGARKSNEQFF
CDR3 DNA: TGCAGTGCTAGATCGGGACAGGGGGCGAGAAAAAGCAATGAGCAGTTCTTC

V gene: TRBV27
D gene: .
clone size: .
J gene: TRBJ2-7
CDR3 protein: CASRNRESRVEQYF
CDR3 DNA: TGTGCCAGCAGAAACAGGGAGTCTCGCGTAGAGCAGTACTTC

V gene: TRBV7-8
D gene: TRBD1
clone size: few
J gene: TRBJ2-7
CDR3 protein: CASSSTPDRTYEQYF
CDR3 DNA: TGTGCCAGCAGCTCGACACCGGACAGGACCTACGAGCAGTACTTC

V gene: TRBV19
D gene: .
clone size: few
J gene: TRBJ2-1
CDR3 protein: CASPNPSGEQFF
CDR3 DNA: TGTGCCAGTCCGAATCCCAGTGGTGAGCAGTTCTTC